This passage covers 9 T cell receptor beta chains from one sample sequenced in a study of T cell clones after liver transplantation. The data were produced by immunoSEQ multiplex PCR, yet TCRdb's version contains in-frame clones alone and is incomplete. Of around 120,000 clones in the sample, about nine tenths are singletons; the top ten hold around 0.8%. The specimen comprised CD4+ T cells from blood, sampled 12 months after liver transplant. The receptors were sampled from a human patient who received a liver transplant. Some of these T cells may belong to the graft donor.

The chain combines TRBV29-1 with TRBJ1-1; D is possibly TRBD1 (6 bases). V was clipped by 4 bases and J by 4 bases, with 10 bases between them. CDR3 length: 12 residues. Germline V gene data show CDR1 as SQVTM and CDR2 as ANQGSEA. Here the CDR3 reads CSVGGGSTEAFF. The CDR3 DNA reads TGCAGCGTTGGAGGGGGATCCACTGAAGCTTTCTTT.

The V and J genes are TRBV6-4 and TRBJ2-7; D remains unclear. The ends were cut back, 2 bases at V and 5 bases at J, with 13 bases in the middle. The CDR3 runs to 14 residues. CDR1 MRHNA and CDR2 SNTAGT come from the germline V gene. The CDR3 sequence is CASSDQGSANEQYF. CDR3 coding DNA: TGTGCCAGCAGTGACCAAGGTAGTGCGAACGAGCAGTACTTC.

The DNA for the CDR3 is TGTGCCAGCAGCTTAGCGACCGCCGGGACAGGGCGAAATTACGAGCAGTACTTC. Amino acid sequence: CASSLATAGTGRNYEQYF. This chain connects TRBV5-6 to TRBJ2-7; 9 bases fit TRBD1. This CDR3 is 18 amino acids long. J gave up 4 bases and V 2 bases, and 16 bases lay outside the gene matches. Looked up from germline, CDR1 is SGHDT and CDR2 is YYEEEE.

This chain uses TRBV4-3 with TRBJ2-1, with D possibly being TRBD1 or TRBD2 (6 bases each). This CDR3 has 15 amino acids. Trimming removed 0 bases at V and 5 bases at J, with 11 bases between. Per the germline V gene, CDR1 is LGHNA and CDR2 is YSLEER. CDR3 sequence reads: CASSQDRGRNNEQFF. The CDR3 bases are TGCGCCAGCAGCCAAGATCGGGGGCGGAACAATGAGCAGTTCTTC.

The chain has TRBV5-1 and TRBJ1-3; D may be TRBD1 (6 bases). This CDR3 is 14 amino acids long. The germline CDR1 and CDR2 sequences are SGHRS and YFSETQ. V was cut by 2 bases and J by 4 bases, with 10 bases left in between. CDR3 residues: CASSFQGRGNTIYF. The CDR3 DNA reads as TGCGCCAGCAGCTTCCAGGGGCGCGGAAACACCATATATTTT.

The rearrangement links TRBV6-5 to TRBJ2-1, with 8 bases that match TRBD2. Looked up from germline, CDR1 is MNHEY and CDR2 is SVGAGI. V shed 5 bases, J shed 0 bases, and the junction held 3 bases outside the gene matches. The CDR3 is 15 residues long. CDR3 loop: CASSNLAGSYNEQFF. The CDR3 DNA reads as TGTGCCAGCAGTAATCTAGCGGGCTCCTACAATGAGCAGTTCTTC.

This clone was recorded only once. The chain employs TRBV7-3 and TRBJ2-3; 8 positions match TRBD2. The CDR3 contains 17 residues. V lost 5 bases to trimming and J lost 0 bases; unmatched junction nucleotides: 10. Germline V gene sequence: CDR1 SGHTA, CDR2 FQGTGA. CDR3 nucleotides: TGTGCCAGCAGCAGCGCAGGCGGGAGGCTTAGCACAGATACGCAGTATTTT. Translation: CASSSAGGRLSTDTQYF.

The CDR3 loop reads CASSFLGLKGPSYF. In DNA, the CDR3 is TGTGCCAGCAGTTTCCTGGGACTCAAAGGGCCGTCGTATTTT. This chain links TRBV27 with TRBJ2-3; possibly TRBD2 for D (6 bases). The V end was cut by 3 bases, the J end by 14 bases, with 21 bases between. Germline-derived CDR1 and CDR2 are MNHEY and SMNVEV (reference sequence). CDR3 length: 14 residues.

The V call is TRBV11-3, the J call TRBJ2-7; D tentatively reads TRBD1 or TRBD2 (5 bases each). V lost 1 base to trimming and J lost 0 bases, with 7 bases between them. The CDR3 runs 14 residues. Germline loops: CDR1 SGHNT, CDR2 YENEEA. CDR3 loop: CASSLGGASYEQYF. The CDR3 bases are TGTGCCAGCAGCTTAGGAGGGGCCTCCTACGAGCAGTACTTC.